These T cell receptor beta chains were read from a single sample in a study of blood T cell repertoires in COVID-19. Sequencing used immunoSEQ multiplex PCR; TCRdb keeps in-frame clones, though not all of them. The data show roughly 210,000 clones, about nine tenths seen once. The sequencing sample was made of PBMCs or T cells enriched from blood (not recorded which). These receptors came from a man younger than 40 in a cohort exposed to, infected with or recovered from COVID-19 (not recorded which). Each CDR3 is given with its conserved first and last residue. Each record gives: D gene, V gene, J gene, clone size, CDR3 protein, CDR3 DNA. D genes are given only for firm matches. Only part of the rows carry a size: once, few, many, or a class if the clone is expanded.

-	TRBV6-5	TRBJ2-7	-	CASSYLDSSYEQYF	TGTGCCAGCAGTTACCTAGACTCCTCCTACGAGCAGTACTTC
TRBD1	TRBV5-1	TRBJ2-1	-	CASSAQGADSGEQFF	TGCGCCAGCAGCGCACAGGGGGCTGATAGTGGTGAGCAGTTCTTC
-	TRBV29-1	TRBJ2-3	-	CSVEDRASYPDTQYF	TGCAGCGTTGAAGATCGTGCCAGTTATCCAGATACGCAGTATTTT
-	TRBV29-1	TRBJ1-2	-	CSVDFGGSVIYTF	TGCAGCGTTGATTTTGGGGGGAGCGTAATCTACACCTTC
TRBD1	TRBV7-9	TRBJ1-5	-	CASTQGAQPQHF	TGTGCCAGCACTCAGGGGGCTCAGCCCCAGCATTTT
-	TRBV9	TRBJ1-4	-	CASSPRWGQYNEKLFF	TGTGCCAGCAGCCCTCGATGGGGGCAGTACAATGAAAAACTGTTTTTT
-	TRBV24-1	TRBJ2-7	-	CATRQGMGKLQYF	TGTGCCACCAGACAGGGCATGGGGAAGCTGCAGTACTTC
-	TRBV9	TRBJ1-1	-	CASSLNRGTEAFF	TGTGCCAGCAGCTTAAATAGGGGCACTGAAGCTTTCTTT
TRBD1	TRBV5-4	TRBJ1-2	-	CASSLGQGDGYTF	TGTGCCAGCAGCTTGGGACAGGGGGATGGCTACACCTTC
-	TRBV5-1	TRBJ2-3	-	CASRQDRRSDTQYF	TGCGCCAGCAGGCAAGACAGGAGATCAGATACGCAGTATTTT
-	TRBV6-5	TRBJ1-2	once	CASKAENNYGYTF	TGTGCCAGCAAGGCGGAAAATAACTATGGCTACACCTTC
TRBD1	TRBV4-3	TRBJ1-1	-	CASSQSWTGGTEAFF	TGCGCCAGCAGCCAGAGCTGGACAGGCGGCACTGAAGCTTTCTTT
-	TRBV7-2	TRBJ2-7	-	CASSLYLPPYEQYF	TGTGCCAGCAGCTTATATCTTCCCCCCTACGAGCAGTACTTC
-	TRBV19	TRBJ2-2	-	CASSIGGGPGELFF	TGTGCCAGTAGTATAGGTGGGGGCCCCGGGGAGCTGTTTTTT
-	TRBV27	TRBJ1-2	-	CATRGGSTTRNYGYTF	TGTGCTACTCGGGGGGGTTCCACGACGCGGAACTATGGCTACACCTTC
-	TRBV28	TRBJ1-2	-	CASSTPGHPPNYGYTF	TGTGCCAGCAGTACTCCGGGACACCCACCTAACTATGGCTACACCTTC
-	TRBV9	TRBJ1-2	-	CASSVATSRAGNYGYTF	TGTGCCAGCAGCGTAGCTACGTCCAGGGCAGGGAACTATGGCTACACCTTC
TRBD1	TRBV13	TRBJ1-2	-	CASSSGQGAWGYTF	TGTGCCAGCAGCTCGGGACAGGGGGCGTGGGGCTACACCTTC
TRBD1	TRBV10-3	TRBJ2-5	-	CAISEAGTGTGSQYF	TGTGCCATCAGTGAGGCCGGGACAGGTACGGGGTCCCAGTACTTC
-	TRBV19	TRBJ1-1	-	CASKEQGSNTEAFF	TGTGCCAGTAAGGAGCAGGGATCGAACACTGAAGCTTTCTTT
-	TRBV9	TRBJ1-5	-	CASSLRGNQPQHF	TGTGCCAGCAGCCTCCGGGGTAATCAGCCCCAGCATTTT
-	TRBV27	TRBJ2-7	once	CASSSRRGSYEQYF	TGTGCCAGCAGTTCTCGGCGGGGCTCCTACGAGCAGTACTTC
-	TRBV6-2/TRBV6-3	TRBJ1-5	-	CASSSGYSNQPQHF	TGTGCCAGCAGTTCGGGTTATAGCAATCAGCCCCAGCATTTT
TRBD2	TRBV5-3	TRBJ2-7	-	CARSQELSSGNYEQYF	TGTGCCAGAAGCCAGGAGTTGTCTAGCGGGAACTACGAGCAGTACTTC
-	TRBV2	TRBJ2-7	-	CASSEQGSYEQYF	TGTGCCAGCAGTGAACAGGGTTCCTACGAGCAGTACTTC
TRBD1	TRBV7-2	TRBJ1-3	-	CASSHHSPGQAGNTIYF	TGTGCCAGCAGCCACCACTCTCCGGGACAGGCTGGAAACACCATATATTTT
TRBD2	TRBV24-1	TRBJ2-1	-	CATSPGPLAGWRQVAYNEQFF	TGTGCCACCAGTCCCGGCCCACTAGCGGGGTGGAGACAGGTAGCCTACAATGAGCAGTTCTTC
TRBD1	TRBV12-3/TRBV12-4	TRBJ2-7	-	CASTRDRGGKQYF	TGTGCCAGCACCCGGGACAGGGGAGGGAAGCAGTACTTC
TRBD1	TRBV25-1	TRBJ1-2	-	CASSDRDRGRRGYTF	TGTGCCAGCAGCGACCGGGACAGGGGGCGTCGGGGCTACACCTTC
-	TRBV2	TRBJ1-2	many	CASRFWQGDGYTF	TGTGCCAGCAGGTTCTGGCAGGGTGATGGCTACACCTTC
-	TRBV2	TRBJ1-5	-	CASSDRTRNQPQHF	TGTGCCAGCAGTGACAGGACTCGCAATCAGCCCCAGCATTTT
TRBD2	TRBV6-6	TRBJ2-2	-	CASSQRDGQGLAGGTGELFF	TGTGCCAGCAGCCAGAGAGATGGACAGGGATTAGCGGGAGGAACCGGGGAGCTGTTTTTT
TRBD1	TRBV28	TRBJ2-1	-	CASRPTRGRGHNEQFF	TGTGCCAGCAGGCCGACAAGGGGGCGAGGGCACAATGAGCAGTTCTTC
-	TRBV5-6	TRBJ2-1	once	CASSLVEAPYNEQFF	TGTGCCAGCAGCTTGGTAGAAGCGCCTTACAATGAGCAGTTCTTC
TRBD1	TRBV7-9	TRBJ2-3	few	CASSLSLDPGQGQGTQYF	TGTGCCAGCAGCCTCAGTCTAGATCCGGGACAGGGACAGGGTACGCAGTATTTT
-	TRBV18	TRBJ2-1	-	CASSPGRGYNEQFF	TGTGCCAGCTCACCAGGGCGGGGATACAATGAGCAGTTCTTC
-	TRBV9	TRBJ2-7	-	CASSVEGAGDEQYF	TGTGCCAGCAGCGTAGAAGGGGCTGGCGACGAGCAGTACTTC
-	TRBV18	TRBJ1-5	-	CASRRDSNQPQHF	TGTGCCAGCCGGAGAGATAGCAATCAGCCCCAGCATTTT
TRBD1	TRBV19	TRBJ1-5	-	CASSTWTGANQPQHF	TGTGCCAGTAGTACCTGGACAGGGGCAAATCAGCCCCAGCATTTT
-	TRBV10-3	TRBJ2-1	-	CAISVQGVEQFF	TGTGCCATCAGTGTACAGGGAGTTGAGCAGTTCTTC
TRBD1	TRBV4-1	TRBJ1-5	-	CASSQVNQGAKGNQPQHF	TGCGCCAGCAGCCAAGTCAACCAGGGGGCGAAGGGCAATCAGCCCCAGCATTTT
TRBD2	TRBV6-5	TRBJ2-7	-	CASSYGLGGAYEQYF	TGTGCCAGCAGTTATGGTCTGGGGGGGGCCTACGAGCAGTACTTC
-	TRBV10-3	TRBJ2-2	-	CAISATNRVGTGELFF	TGTGCCATCAGTGCCACGAACCGGGTTGGAACCGGGGAGCTGTTTTTT
TRBD1	TRBV9	TRBJ1-2	-	CASSARTGGDWGYTF	TGTGCCAGCAGCGCGCGGACAGGGGGCGATTGGGGCTACACCTTC
-	TRBV11-2	TRBJ1-3	-	CASSLVGGSGNTIYF	TGTGCCAGCAGCTTAGTAGGGGGCTCTGGAAACACCATATATTTT
TRBD1	TRBV19	TRBJ2-5	-	CASSIPPGGTQYF	TGTGCCAGTAGTATACCCCCAGGGGGGACCCAGTACTTC
TRBD1	TRBV28	TRBJ2-5	-	CASSSGQGGTQYF	TGTGCCAGCAGTTCCGGACAGGGAGGGACCCAGTACTTC
TRBD2	TRBV9	TRBJ2-5	-	CASSVDPAGGLQETQYF	TGTGCCAGCAGCGTAGACCCAGCGGGAGGGTTACAAGAGACCCAGTACTTC
-	TRBV4-3	TRBJ2-6	-	CASSRYRVGSGANVLTF	TGCGCCAGCAGCCGATACAGGGTTGGCTCTGGGGCCAACGTCCTGACTTTC
TRBD2	TRBV27	TRBJ2-3	-	CASSLSGTSGRRAVDTQYF	TGTGCCAGCAGTTTATCTGGGACTAGCGGGAGACGGGCTGTAGATACGCAGTATTTT
-	TRBV18	TRBJ2-2	-	CASSPFRGLLNTGELFF	TGTGCCAGCTCACCTTTTCGTGGTTTACTGAACACCGGGGAGCTGTTTTTT
-	TRBV27	TRBJ2-1	-	CASSRTYAGTGGFF	TGTGCCAGCAGTAGAACCTATGCAGGGACTGGAGGATTCTTC
-	TRBV29-1	TRBJ2-1	-	CSVVSAIQEYEQFF	TGCAGCGTTGTTTCGGCGATCCAGGAATATGAGCAGTTCTTC